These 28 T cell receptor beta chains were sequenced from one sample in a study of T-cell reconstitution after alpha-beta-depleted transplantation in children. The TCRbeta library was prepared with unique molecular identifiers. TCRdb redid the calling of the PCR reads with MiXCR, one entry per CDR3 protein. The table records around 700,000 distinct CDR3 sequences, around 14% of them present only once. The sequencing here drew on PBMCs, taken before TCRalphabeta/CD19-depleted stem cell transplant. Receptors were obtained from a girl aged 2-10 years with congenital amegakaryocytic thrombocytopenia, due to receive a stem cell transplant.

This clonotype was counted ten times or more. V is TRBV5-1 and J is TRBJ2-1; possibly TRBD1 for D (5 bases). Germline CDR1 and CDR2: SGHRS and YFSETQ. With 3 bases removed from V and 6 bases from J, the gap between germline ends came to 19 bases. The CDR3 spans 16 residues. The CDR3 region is CASSSFGGSQGNEQFF. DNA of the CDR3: TGCGCCAGCAGCTCCTTTGGCGGTAGTCAGGGCAATGAGCAGTTCTTC.

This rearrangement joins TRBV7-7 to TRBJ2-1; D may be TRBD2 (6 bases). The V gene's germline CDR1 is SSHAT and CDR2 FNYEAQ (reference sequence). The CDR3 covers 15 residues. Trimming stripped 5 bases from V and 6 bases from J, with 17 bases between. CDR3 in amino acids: CASSPPGELFNEQFF. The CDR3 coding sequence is TGTGCCAGCAGCCCCCCGGGAGAGTTGTTCAATGAGCAGTTCTTC.

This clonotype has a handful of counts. CDR3 in amino acids: CASSEWDPGYHEQFF. CDR3 nucleotide sequence: TGTGCCAGCAGTGAATGGGACCCGGGATACCATGAGCAGTTCTTC. This rearrangement joins TRBV25-1 to TRBJ2-1; D is tentatively TRBD1 or TRBD2 (5 bases each). The CDR3 is 15 amino acids. The V gene lost 1 base and the J gene lost 8 bases, with 15 bases spanning the gap. Germline CDR1 MGHDK, CDR2 SYGVNS.

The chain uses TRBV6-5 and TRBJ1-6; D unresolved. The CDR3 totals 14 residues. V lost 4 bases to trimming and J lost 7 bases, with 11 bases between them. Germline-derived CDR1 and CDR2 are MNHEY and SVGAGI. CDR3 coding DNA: TGTGCCAGCAGTTTGCCCGATTCCAATTCACCCCTCCACTTT. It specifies CASSLPDSNSPLHF.

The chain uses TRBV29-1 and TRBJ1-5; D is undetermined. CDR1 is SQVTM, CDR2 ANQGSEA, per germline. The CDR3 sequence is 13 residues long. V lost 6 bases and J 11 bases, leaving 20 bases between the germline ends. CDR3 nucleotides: TGCAGCGTGACTCGGGGTGGCCCCATAGCCCAGCATTTT. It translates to CSVTRGGPIAQHF.

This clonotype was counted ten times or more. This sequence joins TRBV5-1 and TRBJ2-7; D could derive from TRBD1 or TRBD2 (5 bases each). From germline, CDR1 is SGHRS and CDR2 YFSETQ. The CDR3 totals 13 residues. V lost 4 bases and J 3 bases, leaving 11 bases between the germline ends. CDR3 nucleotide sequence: TGCGCCAGCAGCGTCGGGACGTACTACGAGCAGTACTTC. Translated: CASSVGTYYEQYF. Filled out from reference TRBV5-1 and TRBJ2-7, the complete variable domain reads KAGVTQTPRYLIKTRGQQVTLSCSPISGHRSVSWYQQTPGQGLQFLFEYFSETQRNKGNFPGRFSGRQFSNSRSEMNVSTLELGDSALYLCASSVGTYYEQYFGPGTRLTVT.

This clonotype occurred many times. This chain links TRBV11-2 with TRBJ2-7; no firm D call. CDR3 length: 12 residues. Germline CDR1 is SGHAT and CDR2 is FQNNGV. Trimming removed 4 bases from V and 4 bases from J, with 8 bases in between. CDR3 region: CASSSFRYEQYF. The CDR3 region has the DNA TGTGCCAGCAGCTCTTTTCGATACGAGCAGTACTTC.

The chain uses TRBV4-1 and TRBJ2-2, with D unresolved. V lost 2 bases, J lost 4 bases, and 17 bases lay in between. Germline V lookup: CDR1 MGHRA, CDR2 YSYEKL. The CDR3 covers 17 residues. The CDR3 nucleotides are TGCGCCAGCAGCCAATCCGAAGCTGGAGAAATCACCGGGGAGCTGTTTTTT. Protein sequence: CASSQSEAGEITGELFF.

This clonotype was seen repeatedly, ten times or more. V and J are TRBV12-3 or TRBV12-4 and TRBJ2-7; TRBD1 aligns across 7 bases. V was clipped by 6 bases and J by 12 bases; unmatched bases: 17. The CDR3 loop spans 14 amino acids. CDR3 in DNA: TGTGCCAGCAGCTCAGACAGGGATCATGGTTCGGCGTACTTC. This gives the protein CASSSDRDHGSAYF.

Here the CDR3 reads CASSIVRFDEQFF. DNA of the CDR3: TGTGCCAGTAGTATAGTCAGGTTCGATGAGCAGTTCTTC. The chain employs TRBV19 and TRBJ2-1; D ambiguous. Germline CDR1 and CDR2: LNHDA and SQIVND (reference sequence). The CDR3 loop spans 13 amino acids. The ends were cut back, 1 base at V and 8 bases at J, with 9 bases in the middle.

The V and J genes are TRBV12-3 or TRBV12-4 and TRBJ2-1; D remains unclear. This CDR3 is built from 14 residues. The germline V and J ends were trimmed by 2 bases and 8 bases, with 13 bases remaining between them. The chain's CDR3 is CASSLPLKSHEQFF. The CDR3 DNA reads TGTGCCAGCAGTTTACCCCTCAAGAGTCATGAGCAGTTCTTC.

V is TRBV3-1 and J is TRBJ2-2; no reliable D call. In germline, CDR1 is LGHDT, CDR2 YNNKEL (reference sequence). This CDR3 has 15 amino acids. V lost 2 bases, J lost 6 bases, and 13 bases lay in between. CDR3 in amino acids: CASSQLGRDPGELFF. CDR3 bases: TGTGCCAGCAGCCAACTAGGACGAGACCCCGGGGAGCTGTTTTTT.

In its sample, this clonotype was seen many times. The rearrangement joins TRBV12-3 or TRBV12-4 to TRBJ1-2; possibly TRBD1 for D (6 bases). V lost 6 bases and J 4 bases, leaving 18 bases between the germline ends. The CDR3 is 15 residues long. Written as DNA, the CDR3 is TGTGCCAGCAGCCAAACCCCGGGACACCGCTATGGCTACACCTTC. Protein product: CASSQTPGHRYGYTF.

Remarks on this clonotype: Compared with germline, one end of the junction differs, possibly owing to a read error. Written as DNA, the CDR3 is TGCGCCAGCAGCTTGGTTCCGGGACCCGAGAACTCTGAAGCTTTCTTT. Its translation is CASSLVPGPENSEAFF. The V gene is TRBV5-1, the J gene TRBJ1-1, with D possibly TRBD1 on 5 matching bases. CDR3 length: 16 amino acids. Germline CDR1 reads SGHRS; CDR2 reads YFSETQ.

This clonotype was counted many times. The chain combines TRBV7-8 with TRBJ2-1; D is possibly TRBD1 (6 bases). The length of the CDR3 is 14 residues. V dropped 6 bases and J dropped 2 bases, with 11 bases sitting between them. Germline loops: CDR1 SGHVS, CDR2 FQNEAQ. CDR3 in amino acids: CASSRQDPYNEQFF. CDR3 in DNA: TGTGCCAGCAGTCGACAGGACCCCTACAATGAGCAGTTCTTC.

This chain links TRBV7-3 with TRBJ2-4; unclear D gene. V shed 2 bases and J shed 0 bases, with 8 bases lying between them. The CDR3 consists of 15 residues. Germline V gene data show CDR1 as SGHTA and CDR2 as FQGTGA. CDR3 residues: CASSLVPGAKNIQYF. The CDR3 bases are TGTGCCAGCAGCTTAGTCCCGGGAGCCAAAAACATTCAGTACTTC.

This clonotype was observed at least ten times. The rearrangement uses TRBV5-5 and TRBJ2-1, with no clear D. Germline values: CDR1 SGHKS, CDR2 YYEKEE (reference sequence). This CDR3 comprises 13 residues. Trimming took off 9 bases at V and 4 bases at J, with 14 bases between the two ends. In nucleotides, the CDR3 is TGTGCCACTACCGTTGGAACGTACAATGAGCAGTTCTTC. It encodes CATTVGTYNEQFF.

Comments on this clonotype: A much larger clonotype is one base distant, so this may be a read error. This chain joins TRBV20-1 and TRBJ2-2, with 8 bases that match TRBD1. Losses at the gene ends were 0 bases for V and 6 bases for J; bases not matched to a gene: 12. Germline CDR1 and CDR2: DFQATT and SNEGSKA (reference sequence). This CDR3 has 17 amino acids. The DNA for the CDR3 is TGCAGTGCTAGAGACCCGCGACAGGGGTCGGACGCCGGGGAGCTGTTTTTT. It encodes CSARDPRQGSDAGELFF.

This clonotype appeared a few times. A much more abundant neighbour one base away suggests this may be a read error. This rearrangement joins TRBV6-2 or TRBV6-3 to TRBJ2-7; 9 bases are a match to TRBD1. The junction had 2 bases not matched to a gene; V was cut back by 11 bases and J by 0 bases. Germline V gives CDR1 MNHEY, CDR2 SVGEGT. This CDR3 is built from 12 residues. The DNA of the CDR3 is TGTGCCGGGGGACAGGGCTCCTACGAGCAGTACTTC. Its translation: CAGGQGSYEQYF.

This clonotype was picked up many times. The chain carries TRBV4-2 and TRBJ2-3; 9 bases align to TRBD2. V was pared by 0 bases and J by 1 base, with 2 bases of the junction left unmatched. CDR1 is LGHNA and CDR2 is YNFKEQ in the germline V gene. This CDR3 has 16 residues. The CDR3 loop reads CASSQERTSGTDTQYF. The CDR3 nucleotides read TGTGCCAGCAGCCAAGAACGGACTAGCGGCACAGATACGCAGTATTTT.

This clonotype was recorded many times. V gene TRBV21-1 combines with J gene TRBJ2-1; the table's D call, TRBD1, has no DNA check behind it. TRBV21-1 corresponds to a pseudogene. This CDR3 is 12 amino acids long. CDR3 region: CASSKAGGEQFF. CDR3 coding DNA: TGTGCCAGCAGCAAAGCAGGGGGTGAGCAGTTCTTC.

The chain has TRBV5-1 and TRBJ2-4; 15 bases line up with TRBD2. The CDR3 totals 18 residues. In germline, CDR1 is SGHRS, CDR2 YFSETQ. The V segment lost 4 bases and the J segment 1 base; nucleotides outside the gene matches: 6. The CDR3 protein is CASSPGLAGGAAKNIQYF. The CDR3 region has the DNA TGCGCCAGCAGCCCGGGACTAGCGGGAGGAGCGGCCAAAAACATTCAGTACTTC. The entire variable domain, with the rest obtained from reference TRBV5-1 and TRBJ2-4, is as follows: KAGVTQTPRYLIKTRGQQVTLSCSPISGHRSVSWYQQTPGQGLQFLFEYFSETQRNKGNFPGRFSGRQFSNSRSEMNVSTLELGDSALYLCASSPGLAGGAAKNIQYFGAGTRLSVL.

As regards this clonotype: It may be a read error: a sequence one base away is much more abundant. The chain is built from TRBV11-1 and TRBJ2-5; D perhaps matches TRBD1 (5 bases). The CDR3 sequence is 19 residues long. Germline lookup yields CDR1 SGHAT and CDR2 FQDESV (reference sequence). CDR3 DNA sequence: TGTGCCAGCAGCTTAGTGCCTTCATTTTCTCTCAGGGCCCAAGACACCCAGTACTTC. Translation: CASSLVPSFSLRAQDTQYF.

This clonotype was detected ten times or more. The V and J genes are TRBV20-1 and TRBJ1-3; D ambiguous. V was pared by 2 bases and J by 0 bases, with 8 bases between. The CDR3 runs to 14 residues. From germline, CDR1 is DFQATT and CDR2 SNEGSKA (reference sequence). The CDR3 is CSARRRSSGNTIYF. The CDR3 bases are TGCAGTGCTAGAAGGAGGAGCTCTGGAAACACCATATATTTT.

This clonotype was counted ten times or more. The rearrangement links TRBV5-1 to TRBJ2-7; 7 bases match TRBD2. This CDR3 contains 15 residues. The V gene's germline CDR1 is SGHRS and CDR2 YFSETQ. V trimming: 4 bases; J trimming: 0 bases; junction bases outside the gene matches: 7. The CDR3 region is CASSLARTSSYEQYF. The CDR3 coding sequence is TGCGCCAGCAGCCTCGCGCGGACTAGCTCCTACGAGCAGTACTTC. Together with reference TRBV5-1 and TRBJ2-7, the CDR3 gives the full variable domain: KAGVTQTPRYLIKTRGQQVTLSCSPISGHRSVSWYQQTPGQGLQFLFEYFSETQRNKGNFPGRFSGRQFSNSRSEMNVSTLELGDSALYLCASSLARTSSYEQYFGPGTRLTVT.

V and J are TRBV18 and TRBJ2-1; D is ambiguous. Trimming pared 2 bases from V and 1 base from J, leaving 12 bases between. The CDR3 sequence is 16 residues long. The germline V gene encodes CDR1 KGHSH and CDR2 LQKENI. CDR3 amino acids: CASSPSRPISYNEQFF. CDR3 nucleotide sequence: TGTGCCAGCTCACCATCGAGGCCGATATCCTACAATGAGCAGTTCTTC.

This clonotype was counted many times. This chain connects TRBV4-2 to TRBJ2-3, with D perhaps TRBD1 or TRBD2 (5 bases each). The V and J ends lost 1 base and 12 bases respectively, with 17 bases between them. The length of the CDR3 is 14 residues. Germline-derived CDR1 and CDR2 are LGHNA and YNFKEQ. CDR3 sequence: CASSQVLADSPQYF. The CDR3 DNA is TGTGCCAGCAGCCAAGTTCTAGCAGACAGTCCACAGTATTTT.

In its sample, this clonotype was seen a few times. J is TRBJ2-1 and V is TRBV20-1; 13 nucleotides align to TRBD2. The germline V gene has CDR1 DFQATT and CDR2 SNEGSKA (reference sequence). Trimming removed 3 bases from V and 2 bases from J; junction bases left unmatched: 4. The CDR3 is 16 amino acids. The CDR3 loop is CSARELAGGPYNEQFF. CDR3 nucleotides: TGCAGTGCTAGGGAACTAGCGGGAGGGCCCTACAATGAGCAGTTCTTC.